This T cell receptor beta chain derives from a study of cytomegalovirus exposure and HLA in healthy donors. Across the whole study: There were roughly 110 million unique TCR beta sequences, drawn from some 180 million T cells, in an earlier analysis.

Study-wide points: Other equally common chains were less clonally expanded than HLA-associated TCR beta chains, a later analysis showed. According to a later analysis, donors in an Asian-associated ancestry cluster reportedly had fewer N-insertions than the approximately 620-donor mean.

Primers included in the PCR were 60 Vbeta and 13 Jbeta primers. Authors' data handling: In a later analysis, of tens of millions of unique beta chains, roughly 10 million appeared in at least two donors. Only in-frame clones appear in the TCRdb table, and some are missing; sequencing was by immunoSEQ multiplex PCR. From that table come the V and J calls and clone size; the DNA was used to work out D and trimming. The sample contains about 170,000 clones, 82% of which appear only once. Worth noting for this clone: Its antigen is not identified.

Sequenced sample: PBMCs. The receptor comes from a male donor in good health and CMV-seronegative.

Here the CDR3 reads CASSLRDLVGNEQFF. The CDR3 DNA reads TGTGCCAGCAGCCTCCGGGACTTAGTCGGCAATGAGCAGTTCTTC. This sequence joins TRBV4-2 and TRBJ2-1; perhaps TRBD2 as D (6 bases). Germline V gene data show CDR1 as LGHNA and CDR2 as YNFKEQ. V lost 4 bases and J lost 6, with 16 bases in between. The length of the CDR3 is 15 residues.